Following are 13 T cell receptor beta chains from one sample sequenced in a study of blood T cell repertoires in COVID-19 (dated by TCRdb to 2018 to 2021). Libraries were built with the immunoSEQ multiplex PCR assay. In TCRdb, the immuneACCESS table is reduced to in-frame sequences with V and J assigned. These tables do not hold every clone; where another copy was compared, an unresolved V gene accounts for under half, and the others remain unexplained. For this sample the table gives 370,000 or so clones, of which about 80% were detected only once. The ten largest make up approximately 1% of the sample. Sequencing was performed on peripheral blood. Receptors were obtained from a human donor with acute or convalescent COVID-19. The donor label of this sample is uncertain.

This chain links TRBV6-1 with TRBJ1-1, with D possibly being TRBD1 (5 bases). Germline values: CDR1 MNHNS, CDR2 SASEGT. Trimming removed 1 base at V and 0 bases at J, with 9 bases between. This CDR3 has 15 amino acids. The CDR3 reads CASSEVTRVNTEAFF. Here the CDR3 DNA reads TGTGCCAGCAGTGAAGTAACCAGGGTGAACACTGAAGCTTTCTTT.

In its sample, this clone was seen once. The CDR3 region has the DNA TGTGCCACCAGGGGGGACAGGGGTGCTGGCTACACCTTC. Residues: CATRGDRGAGYTF. The chain couples TRBV10-3 to TRBJ1-2; the match to TRBD1 covers 10 bases. Germline CDR1 is ENHRY and CDR2 is SYGVKD. The CDR3 is made up of 13 amino acids. V was pared by 10 bases and J by 7 bases, with 9 bases of the junction left unmatched.

The chain carries TRBV5-8 and TRBJ2-7, with 7 bases that match TRBD1. There are 13 residues in the CDR3. CDR1 and CDR2 from the germline V gene are SGHTS and YDEGEE. J was trimmed by 4 bases and V by 4 bases; bases with no gene match: 5. The CDR3 DNA sequence: TGTGCCAGCAGCCCGACAGGGCCTTACGAGCAGTACTTC. Translated, it gives CASSPTGPYEQYF.

The chain has TRBV2 and TRBJ2-7; TRBD1 is a possible D gene (5 bases). The V gene's germline CDR1 is SNHLY and CDR2 FYNNEI. This CDR3 comprises 14 residues. V lost 7 bases and J 1 base, leaving 14 bases between the germline ends. CDR3 in amino acids: CASTVDMLSYEQYF. The CDR3 DNA sequence: TGTGCCAGCACCGTGGACATGCTGTCCTACGAGCAGTACTTC.

This clone was seen a handful of times. The chain has TRBV12-3 or TRBV12-4 and TRBJ2-1; the D is unclear. This CDR3 has 11 residues. The germline V and J ends were trimmed by 3 bases and 6 bases, with 3 bases remaining between them. The CDR3 nucleotides read TGTGCCAGCAGTTTTCGCAATGAGCAGTTCTTC. It is translated as CASSFRNEQFF.

The chain uses TRBV18 and TRBJ2-3, with TRBD1 as a possible D gene (6 bases). Germline CDR1 KGHSH, CDR2 LQKENI. CDR3 length equals 15 residues. V lost 4 bases to trimming and J lost 1 base, with 12 bases between them. CDR3 region: CASSLQGVGTDTQYF. In nucleotides, the CDR3 is TGTGCCAGCTCACTACAGGGAGTAGGCACAGATACGCAGTATTTT.

This clone was seen once. The chain uses TRBV15 and TRBJ1-2; D possibly corresponds to TRBD1 (6 bases). This CDR3 has 15 residues. Looked up from germline, CDR1 is LNHNV and CDR2 is YYDKDF (reference sequence). V was clipped by 1 base and J by 5 bases, with 14 bases between them. The CDR3 DNA reads as TGTGCCACCAGCAGAGGGACAGCGCTTGGATATGGCTACACCTTC. Translating gives CATSRGTALGYGYTF.

V gene TRBV18 combines with J gene TRBJ1-1; D call uncertain. V gave up 6 bases and J gave up 0 bases, with 8 bases separating them. The CDR3 sequence is 13 residues long. CDR1 and CDR2 (germline): KGHSH, LQKENI. The CDR3 loop is CASSRSMNTEAFF. CDR3 coding DNA: TGTGCCAGCTCGCGTTCCATGAACACTGAAGCTTTCTTT.

The V and J genes are TRBV4-1 and TRBJ1-3; 8 nucleotides line up with TRBD1. The CDR3 covers 17 residues. The germline V gene has CDR1 MGHRA and CDR2 YSYEKL. The J segment lost 0 bases and the V segment lost 2 bases, leaving 6 bases of the junction unmatched. CDR3 residues: CASSQRGQARSGNTIYF. The CDR3 nucleotides are TGCGCCAGCAGCCAACGGGGACAGGCCCGCTCTGGAAACACCATATATTTT.

This CDR3 reads CASSHGLAALNEQYF. The CDR3 nucleotides read TGTGCCAGCAGCCATGGACTAGCGGCCTTGAACGAGCAGTACTTC. This chain joins TRBV3-1 (or the pseudogene TRBV3-2) and TRBJ2-7, with TRBD2 matching 10 bases. CDR1 and CDR2 (germline): LGHDT, YNNKEL (reference sequence). The V and J ends lost 3 bases and 5 bases, in that order; junction bases with no gene match: 7. The CDR3 loop spans 15 amino acids.

This rearrangement joins TRBV19 to TRBJ1-5; 7 nucleotides match TRBD1. Losses at the gene ends were 5 bases for V and 4 bases for J; bases not matched to a gene: 23. Germline-derived CDR1 and CDR2 are LNHDA and SQIVND (reference sequence). The CDR3 sequence is 20 residues long. CDR3 coding DNA: TGTGCCAGTAGTTTCCGGAGCCTAGACAGGGCTGTTGGTGTAAATCAGCCCCAGCATTTT. Translation: CASSFRSLDRAVGVNQPQHF.

This chain links TRBV15 with TRBJ2-2; 7 positions match TRBD1. The V gene's germline CDR1 is LNHNV and CDR2 YYDKDF (reference sequence). V shed 5 bases and J 5 bases; nucleotides not matched to a gene: 5. The CDR3 runs to 14 residues. The CDR3 DNA reads TGTGCCACCAGCGGGCTACAGGGGACCGGGGAGCTGTTTTTT. Translated: CATSGLQGTGELFF. The full variable domain, completed using reference TRBV15 and TRBJ2-2, is DAMVIQNPRYQVTQFGKPVTLSCSQTLNHNVMYWYQQKSSQAPKLLFHYYDKDFNNEADTPDNFQSRRPNTSFCFLDIRSPGLGDTAMYLCATSGLQGTGELFFGEGSRLTVL.

The chain has TRBV6-5 and TRBJ1-6; TRBD1 might be the D (6 bases). The CDR3 has 15 residues. The germline V and J ends were trimmed by 6 bases and 9 bases, with 18 bases remaining between them. Germline CDR1 reads MNHEY; CDR2 reads SVGAGI. The CDR3 DNA is TGTGCCAGCAGAGGACAGATGGGCTCTATTTCACCCCTCCACTTT. It specifies CASRGQMGSISPLHF.